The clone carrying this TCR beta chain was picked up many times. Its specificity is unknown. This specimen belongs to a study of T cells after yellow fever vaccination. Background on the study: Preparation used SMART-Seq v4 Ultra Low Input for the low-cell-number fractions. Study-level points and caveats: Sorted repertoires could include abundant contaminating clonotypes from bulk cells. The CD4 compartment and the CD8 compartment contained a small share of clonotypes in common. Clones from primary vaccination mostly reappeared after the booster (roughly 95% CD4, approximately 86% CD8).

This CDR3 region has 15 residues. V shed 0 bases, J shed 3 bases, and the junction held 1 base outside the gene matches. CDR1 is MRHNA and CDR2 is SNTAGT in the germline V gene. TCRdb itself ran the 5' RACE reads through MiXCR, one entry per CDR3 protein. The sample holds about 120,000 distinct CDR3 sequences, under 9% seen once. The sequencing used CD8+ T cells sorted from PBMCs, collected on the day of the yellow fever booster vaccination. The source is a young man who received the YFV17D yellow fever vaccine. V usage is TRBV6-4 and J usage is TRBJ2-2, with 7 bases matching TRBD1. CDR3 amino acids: CASSDSDRHTGELFF. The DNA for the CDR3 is TGTGCCAGCAGTGACTCGGACAGGCACACCGGGGAGCTGTTTTTT.